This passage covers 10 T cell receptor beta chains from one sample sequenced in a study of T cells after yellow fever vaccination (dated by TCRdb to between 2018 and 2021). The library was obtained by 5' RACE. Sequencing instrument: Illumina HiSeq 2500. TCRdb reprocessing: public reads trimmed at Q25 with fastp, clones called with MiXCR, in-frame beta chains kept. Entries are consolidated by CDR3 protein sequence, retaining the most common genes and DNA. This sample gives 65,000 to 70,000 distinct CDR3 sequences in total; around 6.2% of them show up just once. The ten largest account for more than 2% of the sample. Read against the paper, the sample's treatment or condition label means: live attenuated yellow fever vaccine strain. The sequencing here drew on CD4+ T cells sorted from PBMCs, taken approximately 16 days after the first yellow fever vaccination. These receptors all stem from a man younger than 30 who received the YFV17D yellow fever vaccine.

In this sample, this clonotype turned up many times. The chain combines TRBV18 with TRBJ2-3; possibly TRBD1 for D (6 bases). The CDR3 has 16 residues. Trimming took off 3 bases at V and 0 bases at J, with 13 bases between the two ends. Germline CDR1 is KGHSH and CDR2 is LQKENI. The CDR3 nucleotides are TGTGCCAGCTCACCTATAACCAGGGGAAGCACAGATACGCAGTATTTT. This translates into CASSPITRGSTDTQYF.

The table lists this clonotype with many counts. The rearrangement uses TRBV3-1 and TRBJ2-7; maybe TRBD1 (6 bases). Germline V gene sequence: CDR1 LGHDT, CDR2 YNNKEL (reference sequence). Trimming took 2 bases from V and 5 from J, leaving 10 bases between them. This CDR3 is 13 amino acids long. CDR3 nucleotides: TGTGCCAGCAGCCAATGGGGGCTGGACGAGCAGTACTTC. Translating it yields CASSQWGLDEQYF.

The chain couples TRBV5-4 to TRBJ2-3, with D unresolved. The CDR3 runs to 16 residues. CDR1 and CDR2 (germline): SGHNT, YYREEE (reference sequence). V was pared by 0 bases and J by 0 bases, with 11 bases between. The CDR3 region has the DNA TGTGCCAGCAGCTTGGTTTCGACTCCAAGCACAGATACGCAGTATTTT. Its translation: CASSLVSTPSTDTQYF. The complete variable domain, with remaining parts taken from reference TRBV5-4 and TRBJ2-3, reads ETGVTQSPTHLIKTRGQQVTLRCSSQSGHNTVSWYQQALGQGPQFIFQYYREEENGRGNFPPRFSGLQFPNYSSELNVNALELDDSALYLCASSLVSTPSTDTQYFGPGTRLTVL.

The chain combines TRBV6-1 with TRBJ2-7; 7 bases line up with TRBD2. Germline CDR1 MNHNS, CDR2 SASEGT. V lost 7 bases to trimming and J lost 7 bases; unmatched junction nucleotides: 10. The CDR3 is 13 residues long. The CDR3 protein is CASTLAVGGEQYF. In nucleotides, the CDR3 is TGTGCCAGCACTCTCGCGGTGGGGGGGGAGCAGTACTTC.

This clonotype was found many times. The CDR3 reads CASRGHSNTGELFF. In DNA form, the CDR3 reads TGTGCCAGCCGAGGACATTCGAACACCGGGGAGCTGTTTTTT. The V gene is TRBV7-2, the J gene TRBJ2-2, with D possibly matching TRBD1 (5 bases). Trimming shortened V by 8 bases and J by 0 bases, and 10 bases separated the two germline ends. CDR1 SGHTA and CDR2 FQGNSA come from the germline V gene. This CDR3 has 14 amino acids.

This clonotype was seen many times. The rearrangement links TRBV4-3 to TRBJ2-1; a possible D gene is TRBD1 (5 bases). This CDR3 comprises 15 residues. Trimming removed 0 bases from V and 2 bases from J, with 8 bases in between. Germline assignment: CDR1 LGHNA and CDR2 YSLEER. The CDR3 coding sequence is TGCGCCAGCAGCCAAGAACCAGGGACCTACAATGAGCAGTTCTTC. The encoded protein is CASSQEPGTYNEQFF.

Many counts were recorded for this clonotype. CDR3 sequence reads: CSARETQGGNTEAFF. The CDR3 DNA follows: TGCAGTGCTAGAGAAACGCAGGGAGGGAACACTGAAGCTTTCTTT. The genes are TRBV20-1 and TRBJ1-1; a possible D gene is TRBD1 (5 bases). Germline-derived CDR1 and CDR2 are DFQATT and SNEGSKA (reference sequence). This CDR3 contains 15 residues. Trimming stripped 0 bases from V and 1 base from J, with 12 bases between.

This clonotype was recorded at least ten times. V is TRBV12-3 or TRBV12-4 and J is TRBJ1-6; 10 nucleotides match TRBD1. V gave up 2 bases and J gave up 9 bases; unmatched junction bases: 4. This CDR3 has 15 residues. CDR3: CASSLRTGGISPLHF. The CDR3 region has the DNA TGTGCCAGCAGTTTAAGGACAGGGGGGATTTCACCCCTCCACTTT.

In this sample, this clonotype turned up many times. The CDR3: CASSHVSSGANVLTF. In DNA form, the CDR3 reads TGCGCCAGCAGCCATGTCAGCTCTGGGGCCAACGTCCTGACTTTC. This chain uses TRBV4-1 with TRBJ2-6, with no clear D. Trimming shortened V by 3 bases and J by 0 bases, and 6 bases separated the two germline ends. This CDR3 has 15 residues. CDR1 is MGHRA and CDR2 is YSYEKL in the germline V gene.

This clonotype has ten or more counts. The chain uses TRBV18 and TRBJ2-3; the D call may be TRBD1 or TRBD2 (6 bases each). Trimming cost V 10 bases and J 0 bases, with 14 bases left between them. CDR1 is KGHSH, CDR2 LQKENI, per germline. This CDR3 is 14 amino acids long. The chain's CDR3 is CATRRGASTDTQYF. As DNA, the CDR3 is TGTGCCACCCGGAGGGGGGCTAGCACAGATACGCAGTATTTT.